A single T cell receptor (beta chain) is shown here with its context. As processed by the authors: For nucleated cells, counts were estimated from reference gene primer amplification. TCRdb's copy holds only in-frame clones and misses some; the assay was immunoSEQ multiplex PCR. V, J and clone size reflect that table, while D and trimming were determined from the DNA. The sample lists under 100,000 clones, 89% seen once, with roughly 8.7% in the top ten. The CDR3 length is 15 residues. The germline V gene encodes CDR1 LNHDA and CDR2 SQIVND (reference sequence). V was clipped by 7 bases and J by 3 bases; unmatched bases: 10. These data originate in a study of blood T cell repertoires in COVID-19. At the level of the study: Acute-phase and convalescent COVID-19 samples originated in the United States, Italy and Spain. The analysed material was cDNA or gDNA that came from T cells, B-cell-depleted T cells, or PBMCs.

V gene TRBV19 combines with J gene TRBJ2-3; TRBD2 agrees at 7 bases. The clonotype was recovered from a man aged 45-65 years with acute or convalescent COVID-19. The sequencing sample was made of peripheral blood. The CDR3 loop reads CASTVYGGGTDTQYF. In nucleotides, the CDR3 is TGTGCCAGTACCGTTTATGGGGGGGGGACAGATACGCAGTATTTT.